This T cell receptor beta chain emerged from a study of blood T cell repertoires in COVID-19. Overall study: There were acute and convalescent COVID-19 samples, and they came from the United States, Italy and Spain.

Everyone who took part was roughly 18 to 89 years old, and they came from some 23 US areas. In assigning cohorts, the study relied on participant-reported clinical history. Original processing notes: Reference gene primers were amplified, and this amplification served to estimate nucleated cell counts. Repertoires were generated with immunoSEQ multiplex PCR, while TCRdb's copy carries only in-frame clones and drops some. V and J calls plus clone size are reproduced from that table; the DNA served to infer D and trimming. The sample carries 350,000 or so clones, more than 85% recorded once. Trimming removed 3 bases from V and 2 bases from J, with 13 bases in between. The CDR3 contains 15 residues. The germline V gene has CDR1 SGHNT and CDR2 YYREEE (reference sequence).

This sequence originates from a woman under 40 who had recovered from COVID-19. The J gene is TRBJ2-3, the V gene TRBV5-4; a weak D match, TRBD1 (6 bases). Sequenced material: PBMCs or T cells enriched from blood (not recorded which). CDR3: CASSSTGSYTDTQYF. CDR3 DNA sequence: TGTGCCAGCAGCTCCACAGGGAGTTACACAGATACGCAGTATTTT.